This TCR beta chain was sequenced during a study of shared clonotypes between healthy human individuals. Study observations and caveats: Relative to clonotypes present in all four donors, those not shared had lower generation probabilities. Several donors showed sharing of approximately 4.7% of naive CD4 clonotypes. Rarefaction indicated that sorted-subset sequencing remained incomplete although depth was large.

Clones were read by immunoSEQ multiplex PCR, and TCRdb kept only the in-frame ones, dropping some. Of approximately 1.4 million clones in the sample, around 98% were seen once. The CDR3 contains 18 residues. The germline V and J ends were trimmed by 0 bases and 4 bases, with 18 bases remaining between them. Germline V CDR1 and CDR2: MNHNS, SASEGT. In regard to this clone: Its target is not known.

Sample: naive CD4+ T cells sorted from blood. Indicated subset: CD45RA+ positively selected. V and J are TRBV6-1 and TRBJ1-4; the D is unclear. The receptor was derived from a young man in good health. The CDR3 DNA sequence: TGTGCCAGCAGTGAAGCGCGTAGTGCCTTAGTCCTTAATGAAAAACTGTTTTTT. Residues: CASSEARSALVLNEKLFF.